This passage covers 24 T cell receptor beta chains from one sample sequenced in a study of shared clonotypes between healthy human individuals (dated by TCRdb to 2020 to 2022). Receptor amplification or capture employed the immunoSEQ multiplex PCR assay. TCRdb carries this immuneACCESS record with in-frame sequences only. Its versions omit some clonotypes, under half of them owing to an unresolved V gene in the studies checked, with the rest unexplained. The sample table shows around 100,000 clones, and just over 65% are seen once. The top ten hold around 25% of the sample. Sequenced input: memory CD8+ T cells sorted from blood. The cell subset or site tag for this specimen amounts to: CD45RO+ cells pooled with CCR7-negative TemRA cells. The origin of the receptors is a woman between 25 and 40 years old in good health.

This clone was counted only a few times. The rearrangement joins TRBV2 to TRBJ1-4; D call uncertain. The V end lost 2 bases, the J end lost 12 bases, and 13 bases lay between the germline ends. Germline-derived CDR1 and CDR2 are SNHLY and FYNNEI. The CDR3 consists of 13 residues. Here the CDR3 reads CASSEFWGRELFF. CDR3 sequence (DNA): TGTGCCAGCAGTGAATTTTGGGGAAGGGAACTGTTTTTT.

The chain links TRBV2 to TRBJ2-7; 12 bases fit TRBD2. V trimming: 6 bases; J trimming: 1 base; junction bases outside the gene matches: 7. Germline loops: CDR1 SNHLY, CDR2 FYNNEI. The CDR3 is 16 residues long. The CDR3 here is CASRFGTSGPSYEQYF. The DNA of the CDR3 is TGTGCCAGCAGGTTTGGGACTAGCGGGCCGTCCTACGAGCAGTACTTC.

This chain links TRBV7-2 with TRBJ2-1; the match to TRBD2 covers 7 bases. V gave up 5 bases and J gave up 4 bases; unmatched junction bases: 8. This CDR3 comprises 15 residues. Germline assignment: CDR1 SGHTA and CDR2 FQGNSA. This CDR3 reads CASSTSALTYNEQFF. The CDR3 DNA reads TGTGCCAGCAGCACTAGCGCCTTAACTTACAATGAGCAGTTCTTC.

This clone occurred a few times. This chain joins TRBV6-1 and TRBJ2-2; 7 bases are shared with TRBD1. Germline V lookup: CDR1 MNHNS, CDR2 SASEGT. V dropped 2 bases and J dropped 6; count of bases not matched to a gene: 6. The CDR3 runs 15 residues. The CDR3 DNA follows: TGTGCCAGCAGTGAAACTAGAGGGGGCTCCGGGGAGCTGTTTTTT. It yields the protein CASSETRGGSGELFF.

This clone has just a few counts. This sample includes further DNA sequences coding for the same CDR3. V gene TRBV7-9 combines with J gene TRBJ2-1; D could derive from TRBD1 or TRBD2 (6 bases each). CDR3 length: 16 amino acids. V was shortened by 5 bases and J by 3 bases, with 17 bases between the two germline ends. Germline lookup yields CDR1 SEHNR and CDR2 FQNEAQ (reference sequence). The CDR3, as DNA: TGTGCCAGCAGCCCTCGAGGGGGGAGTGTCTACAATGAGCAGTTCTTC. Protein sequence: CASSPRGGSVYNEQFF.

The rearrangement uses TRBV13 and TRBJ2-7; weak D call: TRBD1 (9 bases). Germline CDR1 reads PRHDT; CDR2 reads FYEKMQ (reference sequence). Trimming left V 4 bases short and J 4 bases short, with 26 bases between. The length of the CDR3 is 18 residues. In nucleotides, the CDR3 is TGTGCCAGCAGCTCCGAACGTTACGGGGGGGACAGGGCTTACGAGCAGTACTTC. Translating gives CASSSERYGGDRAYEQYF. The variable domain in full, with the rest retrieved from reference TRBV13 and TRBJ2-7, is AAGVIQSPRHLIKEKRETATLKCYPIPRHDTVYWYQQGPGQDPQFLISFYEKMQSDKGSIPDRFSAQQFSDYHSELNMSSLELGDSALYFCASSSERYGGDRAYEQYFGPGTRLTVT.

This clone came up many times. This chain connects TRBV4-2 to TRBJ2-7, with TRBD2 identical over 12 bases. The CDR3 loop spans 17 amino acids. V shed 0 bases and J 5 bases; nucleotides not matched to a gene: 8. Germline V gives CDR1 LGHNA, CDR2 YNFKEQ. CDR3: CASSQDLLAGGGDEQYF. CDR3 in DNA: TGTGCCAGCAGCCAAGATCTACTAGCGGGAGGTGGGGACGAGCAGTACTTC.

This clone occurred a few times. The rearrangement uses TRBV19 and TRBJ1-1, with D possibly matching TRBD1 (5 bases). Germline CDR1 LNHDA, CDR2 SQIVND (reference sequence). The CDR3 runs 15 residues. V dropped 1 base and J dropped 2 bases, with 11 bases sitting between them. CDR3 DNA sequence: TGTGCCAGTAGTATAGTTGGGGGTGGTAACACTGAAGCTTTCTTT. Encoded protein: CASSIVGGGNTEAFF.

This chain uses TRBV28 with TRBJ2-6, with D maybe TRBD1 (6 bases). CDR3 length: 16 amino acids. Trimming took off 4 bases at V and 5 bases at J, with 15 bases between the two ends. Germline V CDR1 and CDR2: MDHEN, SYDVKM. The DNA of the CDR3 is TGTGCCAGCAGTTCGAGACAGGTCTTCTGGGCCAACGTCCTGACTTTC. Translated, it gives CASSSRQVFWANVLTF. Full variable domain (outside the CDR3, taken from reference TRBV28 and TRBJ2-6): DVKVTQSSRYLVKRTGEKVFLECVQDMDHENMFWYRQDPGLGLRLIYFSYDVKMKEKGDIPEGYSVSREKKERFSLILESASTNQTSMYLCASSSRQVFWANVLTFGAGSRLTVL.

The chain joins TRBV7-2 to TRBJ2-7, with 8 bases that match TRBD2. V gave up 1 base and J gave up 4 bases; unmatched junction bases: 9. Germline V gives CDR1 SGHTA, CDR2 FQGNSA. CDR3 size: 16 residues. The CDR3 sequence: CASSLGSERGLYEQYF. The CDR3 DNA sequence: TGTGCCAGCAGCTTAGGTAGTGAGCGGGGGCTTTACGAGCAGTACTTC.

This clone appeared once. This sequence joins TRBV27 and TRBJ2-7; 7 bases match TRBD2. Per the germline V gene, CDR1 is MNHEY and CDR2 is SMNVEV (reference sequence). This CDR3 has 15 residues. V was clipped by 2 bases and J by 9 bases; unmatched bases: 13. The CDR3 spells CASSLRLAAREGQYF. DNA of the CDR3: TGTGCCAGCAGTTTAAGACTAGCCGCCAGGGAGGGGCAGTACTTC.

This chain joins TRBV11-2 and TRBJ2-2; D is perhaps TRBD2 (6 bases). Trimming took off 5 bases at V and 2 bases at J, with 21 bases between the two ends. Germline V gene sequence: CDR1 SGHAT, CDR2 FQNNGV. The CDR3 runs to 18 residues. CDR3 nucleotide sequence: TGTGCCAGCAGCCGAGCGAGGCGACTCGGGGGTAACACCGGGGAGCTGTTTTTT. It specifies CASSRARRLGGNTGELFF.

Remarks on this clone: At one end the junction does not follow the germline gene, possibly because of a read error. The rearrangement links TRBV6-1 to TRBJ1-1; D is uncertain. The CDR3 length is 19 residues. The V gene's germline CDR1 is MNHNS and CDR2 SASEGT. CDR3 protein: CASSEVSAVGSLGNTEAFF. As DNA, the CDR3 is TGTGCCAGCAGCGAAGTGTCTGCGGTCGGAAGCCTAGGGAACACTGAAGCTTTCTTT.

The V call is TRBV7-9, the J call TRBJ1-1, with a possible D match to TRBD1 (6 bases). Trimming left V 1 base short and J 11 bases short, with 14 bases between. CDR1 is SEHNR and CDR2 is FQNEAQ in the germline V gene (reference sequence). The CDR3 runs 13 residues. The CDR3 bases are TGTGCCAGCAGCTTAGTAGATTCAGGGGTTGCTTTCTTT. This encodes CASSLVDSGVAFF.

The V gene is TRBV4-2, the J gene TRBJ2-7, with D possibly matching TRBD1 (7 bases). V lost 5 bases and J 0 bases, leaving 11 bases between the germline ends. CDR1 and CDR2 (germline): LGHNA, YNFKEQ. The CDR3 loop spans 14 amino acids. CDR3 amino acids: CASSARGDSYEQYF. CDR3 in DNA: TGTGCCAGCAGCGCCAGGGGGGACTCCTACGAGCAGTACTTC.

This sequence joins TRBV5-1 and TRBJ2-5; TRBD2 agrees at 10 bases. This CDR3 is built from 17 residues. The V gene end was trimmed by 2 bases and the J gene end by 4 bases; junction bases not matched to a gene: 11. The germline V gene has CDR1 SGHRS and CDR2 YFSETQ. CDR3 bases: TGCGCCAGCAGCTTCGATACTAGCGGGAATTTAGGAGAGACCCAGTACTTC. Translated, it gives CASSFDTSGNLGETQYF.

This chain joins TRBV5-1 and TRBJ2-5; TRBD2 matches 7 bases. Germline V CDR1 and CDR2: SGHRS, YFSETQ. The V segment lost 6 bases and the J segment 2 bases; nucleotides outside the gene matches: 4. This CDR3 has 13 residues. CDR3 residues: CASIAGVQETQYF. The DNA of the CDR3 is TGCGCCAGCATCGCGGGAGTGCAAGAGACCCAGTACTTC.

J is TRBJ2-7 and V is TRBV7-9; 8 bases match TRBD2. This CDR3 is 15 amino acids long. Germline CDR1 SEHNR, CDR2 FQNEAQ (reference sequence). V was pared by 5 bases and J by 2 bases, with 8 bases of the junction left unmatched. CDR3 bases: TGTGCCAGCAGCGGGGGAGCGGGAGAGGCCTACGAGCAGTACTTC. Amino acid sequence: CASSGGAGEAYEQYF.

This clone was recorded once. The chain uses TRBV13 and TRBJ2-2; TRBD1 is a possible D gene (5 bases). Trimming pared 5 bases from V and 3 bases from J, leaving 19 bases between. This CDR3 contains 17 residues. The germline CDR1 and CDR2 sequences are PRHDT and FYEKMQ (reference sequence). This chain's CDR3 is CASSNIPDSLYTGELFF. Here the CDR3 DNA reads TGTGCCAGCAGCAACATCCCTGACAGCCTGTACACCGGGGAGCTGTTTTTT.

Here the CDR3 DNA reads TGTGCCAGCAGTCCGGGGACTGTCGTCTACAATGAGCAGTTCTTC. Its translation is CASSPGTVVYNEQFF. The chain links TRBV27 to TRBJ2-1; possibly TRBD2 for D (6 bases). Deletions cut 5 bases from V and 3 bases from J, with 14 bases between. Germline-derived CDR1 and CDR2 are MNHEY and SMNVEV (reference sequence). The CDR3 is 15 amino acids.

The CDR3 loop reads CASRISGTSGRAREQFF. The CDR3 nucleotides read TGTGCCAGCAGAATCTCCGGGACTAGCGGGAGGGCCAGAGAGCAGTTCTTC. The gene calls are TRBV28 and TRBJ2-1, with 16 bases fitting TRBD2. Germline trimming cut 6 bases from V and 10 bases from J; bases unmatched to any gene: 12. There are 17 residues in the CDR3. Germline assignment: CDR1 MDHEN and CDR2 SYDVKM.

The chain uses TRBV2 and TRBJ2-2; D is perhaps TRBD1 (6 bases). The germline V and J ends were trimmed by 6 bases and 1 base, with 9 bases remaining between them. The CDR3 is 14 residues long. The germline V gene encodes CDR1 SNHLY and CDR2 FYNNEI. CDR3 in amino acids: CASSGTMNTGELFF. The CDR3 DNA follows: TGTGCCAGCAGCGGGACAATGAACACCGGGGAGCTGTTTTTT.

The chain is built from TRBV25-1 and TRBJ2-5, with D tentatively TRBD1 (6 bases). The V end was cut by 4 bases, the J end by 5 bases, with 11 bases between. The CDR3 consists of 13 residues. The germline CDR1 and CDR2 sequences are MGHDK and SYGVNS. CDR3 sequence: CASSGTGWETQYF. In nucleotides, the CDR3 is TGTGCCAGCAGTGGTACAGGGTGGGAGACCCAGTACTTC.

The chain couples TRBV28 to TRBJ2-3; 13 bases map to TRBD2. The CDR3 extends over 16 amino acids. The J segment lost 6 bases and the V segment lost 4 bases, leaving 7 bases of the junction unmatched. Germline lookup yields CDR1 MDHEN and CDR2 SYDVKM. The CDR3, as DNA: TGTGCCAGCAGTTGGGAACTAGCGGGAGGGGGGGATACGCAGTATTTT. As protein: CASSWELAGGGDTQYF.